This TCR beta chain was found in a study of CD8 T cells in ankylosing spondylitis. TCRdb independently ran MiXCR on the 5' RACE reads; one entry per CDR3 protein. The sample has approximately 340,000 distinct CDR3 sequences; about 15% are singletons. This clonotype came up many times. Germline V CDR1 and CDR2: SGHRS, YFSETQ. V lost 4 bases, J lost 2 bases, and 7 bases stayed unmatched. The CDR3 is 15 amino acids. V and J are TRBV5-1 and TRBJ1-1, with 8 positions matching TRBD1. The clonotype originates from a male donor with ankylosing spondylitis or in good health (not recorded which). The sample was blood, either unsorted or a sorted T cell fraction (not recorded which). The CDR3 nucleotides are TGCGCCAGCAGCCCCAACCCAGGGGGCAACACTGAAGCTTTCTTT. It yields the protein CASSPNPGGNTEAFF.